This T cell receptor (beta chain) came from a study of tissue T cells after allogeneic stem cell transplantation. Turning to the study itself: Four unmodified and three CD34-selected T-cell-depleted grafts went to graft-versus-host disease patients.

CDR3 sequences, V/J genes, frequencies and template counts came from survey-depth TCRbeta sequencing. TCRdb keeps only in-frame clones here, not all; method: immunoSEQ multiplex PCR. The table records some 3,400 clones, around two thirds of them present only once. This research-autopsy study prospectively enrolled adult allogeneic hematopoietic cell transplant recipients with steroid-refractory graft-versus-host disease. Germline V CDR1 and CDR2: SGHTA, FQGNSA. The ends were cut back, 1 base at V and 5 bases at J, with 11 bases in the middle. This CDR3 has 14 residues. The sequence came from a male patient of 60 years or more with steroid-refractory graft-versus-host disease after an allogeneic stem cell transplant. Some T cells may be transferred from the graft donor. The sequencing here drew on left colon tissue, taken at autopsy. V and J are TRBV7-2 and TRBJ2-5, with D unresolved. CDR3 nucleotide sequence: TGTGCCAGCAGCTTAGACTCCTCGTCGGAGACCCAGTACTTC. Translation: CASSLDSSSETQYF. The full variable domain, with the rest looked up from reference TRBV7-2 and TRBJ2-5, is GAGVSQSPSNKVTEKGKDVELRCDPISGHTALYWYRQSLGQGLEFLIYFQGNSAPDKSGLPSDRFSAERTGGSVSTLTIQRTQQEDSAVYLCASSLDSSSETQYFGPGTRLLVL.